This T cell receptor beta chain was recorded in a study of T-cell memory formation after mild COVID-19. Study in general: Largely, TCR clusters stayed within a single donor.

This clonotype was observed many times. The antigen remains undetermined. V was cut by 3 bases and J by 0 bases, with 6 bases left in between. The CDR3 is 14 residues long. CDR1 KGHSH and CDR2 LQKENI come from the germline V gene. MiXCR, applied by TCRdb to the 5' RACE reads, yields one record per CDR3 protein. The table includes 120,000 to 150,000 distinct CDR3 sequences, 6% to 6.5% detected once. Whole-study findings and limits: Contracting clones, day 15 to 85, had balanced CD4/CD8, and later expanders favored CD4+.

The source of this sequence is an adult woman who had mild COVID-19 (a few samples of this study predate the infection). Cell type and time point are not known. The genes are TRBV18 and TRBJ1-5; unclear D gene. The sequenced material came from PBMCs or a T cell subset sorted from them (not recorded which). CDR3 amino acids: CASSPGYSNQPQHF. Here the CDR3 DNA reads TGTGCCAGCTCACCGGGCTATAGCAATCAGCCCCAGCATTTT.